This TCR beta chain was recorded in a study of CXCR3-negative and CXCR3-positive naive CD8 T cells. Findings of the study overall: More hydrophobic TRB CDR3s were found in CXCR3-positive naive cells than in CXCR3-negative naive cells.

On this clonotype itself: No antigen is known for it.

The CDR3 extends over 14 amino acids. The germline CDR1 and CDR2 sequences are LNHDA and SQIVND (reference sequence). The study made its TRB cDNA libraries by 5' RACE, adding UMI labels. Following a re-call of the 5' RACE reads, TCRdb has one entry per CDR3 protein and lacks DNA. The table gives roughly 55,000 distinct CDR3 sequences; the top ten clones make up about 0.5% of it. The material sequenced was naive CXCR3+ CD8+ T cells from blood. Subset meaning: CD45RO-CCR7+CD27+CD95- naive CD8+ T cells expressing CXCR3 (TNR3+). This clonotype was sampled from a human donor in good health. Some clones in this sample may be carry-over from other donors' samples. V and J are TRBV19 and TRBJ2-7; the D call of TRBD1 rests on TCRdb alone, since no DNA is present to check it. The CDR3 sequence is CASSRRTSPYEQYF.